Detailed here is one T cell receptor beta chain. Germline CDR1 is SNHLY and CDR2 is FYNNEI. Trimming stripped 4 bases from V and 2 bases from J, with 14 bases between. This CDR3 has 15 amino acids. The data were obtained in a study of cytomegalovirus exposure and HLA in healthy donors. Method: immunoSEQ multiplex PCR; TCRdb's copy keeps in-frame clones and lacks some. This table has 200,000 to 250,000 clones, around 86% appearing once. The clonotype originates from a woman aged 18-29 years in good health and CMV-seropositive. Input material: PBMCs. V and J are TRBV2 and TRBJ2-5; the D gene is possibly TRBD2 (5 bases). CDR3: CASSVDRGPQETQYF. The CDR3 DNA follows: TGTGCCAGCAGTGTAGATCGGGGTCCTCAAGAGACCCAGTACTTC.